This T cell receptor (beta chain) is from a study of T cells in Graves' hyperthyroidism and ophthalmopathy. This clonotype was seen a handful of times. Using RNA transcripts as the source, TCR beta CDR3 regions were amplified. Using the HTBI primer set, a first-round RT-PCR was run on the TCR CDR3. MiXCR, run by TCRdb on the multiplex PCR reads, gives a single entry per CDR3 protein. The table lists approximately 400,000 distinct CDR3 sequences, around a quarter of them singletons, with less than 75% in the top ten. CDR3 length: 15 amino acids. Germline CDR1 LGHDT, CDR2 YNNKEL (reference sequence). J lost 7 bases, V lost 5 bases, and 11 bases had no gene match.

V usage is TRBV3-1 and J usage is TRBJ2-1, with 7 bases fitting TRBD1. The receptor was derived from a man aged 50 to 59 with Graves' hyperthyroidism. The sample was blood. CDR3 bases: TGTGCCAGCAGCTTGGACGGGACAGCCCTTAATGAGCAGTTCTTC. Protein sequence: CASSLDGTALNEQFF.